A single sample is the source of the 13 T cell receptor beta chains below, sequenced in a study of blood T cell repertoires in COVID-19. Some clones are missing from TCRdb's copy, which holds only in-frame ones; the method was immunoSEQ multiplex PCR. The data show 60,000 or so clones, with about nine tenths seen just once and over 9% held by the top ten. Sequencing was carried out using peripheral blood. Every receptor here comes from a human donor with acute or convalescent COVID-19. The donor label of this sample is uncertain.

This chain connects TRBV6-6 to TRBJ2-2; tentative D call: TRBD2 (7 bases). From germline, CDR1 is MNHNY and CDR2 SVGAGI (reference sequence). The V end lost 5 bases, the J end lost 3 bases, and 13 bases lay between the germline ends. CDR3 length: 15 residues. CDR3 DNA: TGTGCCAGCAGTGCCCGGGGGGCGGACACCGGGGAGCTGTTTTTT. Translation gives CASSARGADTGELFF.

The chain joins TRBV18 to TRBJ2-3; 7 nucleotides line up with TRBD1. The CDR3 runs to 12 residues. The V gene end was trimmed by 6 bases and the J gene end by 10 bases; junction bases not matched to a gene: 7. Per germline, CDR1 KGHSH and CDR2 LQKENI. The CDR3 region is CASSRAGGAQYF. The CDR3 coding sequence is TGTGCCAGCTCTAGGGCAGGGGGTGCGCAGTATTTT.

The chain links TRBV7-9 to TRBJ2-3; D gene uncertain. The CDR3 consists of 13 residues. In germline, CDR1 is SEHNR, CDR2 FQNEAQ (reference sequence). Trimming removed 2 bases from V and 6 bases from J, with 9 bases in between. The CDR3 reads CASSLSVADTQYF. The CDR3 DNA follows: TGTGCCAGCAGCTTATCGGTTGCGGATACGCAGTATTTT.

CDR3 DNA sequence: TGCGCCAGCAGCTATTTACAGGCTAGCGGGAGCAATGAGCAGTTCTTC. Translation gives CASSYLQASGSNEQFF. The chain has TRBV5-1 and TRBJ2-1; 10 bases are a match to TRBD2. Germline CDR1 SGHRS, CDR2 YFSETQ. V shed 3 bases, J shed 6 bases, and the junction held 9 bases outside the gene matches. This CDR3 spans 16 amino acids.

The gene calls are TRBV19 and TRBJ1-5; no definite D call. The CDR3 spans 15 residues. Germline CDR1 LNHDA, CDR2 SQIVND (reference sequence). V was cut by 4 bases and J by 0 bases, with 10 bases left in between. CDR3 in amino acids: CASSTRVDSNQPQHF. Here the CDR3 DNA reads TGTGCCAGTAGTACCCGGGTCGATAGCAATCAGCCCCAGCATTTT.

At least ten counts were recorded for this clone. The J gene is TRBJ2-2, the V gene TRBV27; D may be TRBD1 (5 bases). Deletions cut 5 bases from V and 5 bases from J, with 21 bases between. Germline V gene lookup returns CDR1 MNHEY and CDR2 SMNVEV (reference sequence). The CDR3 spans 17 residues. The CDR3 DNA sequence: TGTGCCAGCAGTACAGGTTGGGGCAAGGAAGGGACCGGGGAGCTGTTTTTT. Amino acid sequence: CASSTGWGKEGTGELFF.

V and J are TRBV3-1 (or the pseudogene TRBV3-2) and TRBJ2-5; tentatively, D is TRBD1 (6 bases). Per germline, CDR1 LGHDT and CDR2 YNNKEL (reference sequence). V dropped 4 bases and J dropped 2 bases, with 11 bases sitting between them. The CDR3 consists of 14 residues. CDR3 loop: CASSRPGTQETQYF. CDR3 coding DNA: TGTGCCAGCAGCCGGCCTGGGACACAAGAGACCCAGTACTTC.

This clone has just a few counts. V usage is TRBV9 and J usage is TRBJ2-1; maybe TRBD2 (6 bases). Trimming cost V 3 bases and J 5 bases, with 9 bases left between them. The V gene's germline CDR1 is SGDLS and CDR2 YYNGEE. The CDR3 is made up of 13 amino acids. This chain's CDR3 is CASSARTNNEQFF. CDR3 bases: TGTGCCAGCAGCGCCAGGACTAACAATGAGCAGTTCTTC. Full variable domain (remainder filled in from reference TRBV9 and TRBJ2-1): DSGVTQTPKHLITATGQRVTLRCSPRSGDLSVYWYQQSLDQGLQFLIQYYNGEERAKGNILERFSAQQFPDLHSELNLSSLELGDSALYFCASSARTNNEQFFGPGTRLTVL.

This rearrangement joins TRBV28 to TRBJ2-7; no definite D call. Between the trimmed V and J ends, which lost 2 bases and 3 bases, there was a span of 2 bases. The germline V gene has CDR1 MDHEN and CDR2 SYDVKM. The CDR3 length is 11 residues. The CDR3 loop reads CASSLLYEQYF. CDR3 nucleotide sequence: TGTGCCAGCAGTTTACTCTACGAGCAGTACTTC.

The CDR3 here is CSAGGNNEKLFF. The CDR3, as DNA: TGCAGCGCCGGGGGGAATAATGAAAAACTGTTTTTT. The gene calls are TRBV29-1 and TRBJ1-4, with D tentatively TRBD1 (5 bases). The CDR3 covers 12 residues. With 7 bases removed from V and 4 bases from J, the gap between germline ends came to 10 bases. From germline, CDR1 is SQVTM and CDR2 ANQGSEA.

The chain couples TRBV6-5 to TRBJ1-2, with D perhaps TRBD1 (5 bases). In germline, CDR1 is MNHEY, CDR2 SVGAGI. The V gene lost 2 bases and the J gene lost 8 bases, with 18 bases spanning the gap. The CDR3 has 15 residues. CDR3 nucleotide sequence: TGTGCCAGCAGTTACCCCCCGGGGGGGGATGGGGGCTACACCTTC. The encoded protein is CASSYPPGGDGGYTF.

The V gene is TRBV5-4, the J gene TRBJ2-3, with 9 bases lining up with TRBD1. The CDR3 runs to 15 residues. The germline CDR1 and CDR2 sequences are SGHNT and YYREEE (reference sequence). V shed 4 bases and J 0 bases; nucleotides not matched to a gene: 3. The DNA of the CDR3 is TGTGCCAGCAGCCTACAGGGGGCCAGCACAGATACGCAGTATTTT. Residues: CASSLQGASTDTQYF.

This chain joins TRBV9 and TRBJ2-6; possible D gene TRBD2, 5 bases. From germline, CDR1 is SGDLS and CDR2 YYNGEE. The V gene lost 3 bases and the J gene lost 0 bases, with 16 bases spanning the gap. The CDR3 extends over 18 amino acids. The DNA of the CDR3 is TGTGCCAGCAGCGAAAAGACGGGAACCGTCTCTGGGGCCAACGTCCTGACTTTC. Translating gives CASSEKTGTVSGANVLTF.